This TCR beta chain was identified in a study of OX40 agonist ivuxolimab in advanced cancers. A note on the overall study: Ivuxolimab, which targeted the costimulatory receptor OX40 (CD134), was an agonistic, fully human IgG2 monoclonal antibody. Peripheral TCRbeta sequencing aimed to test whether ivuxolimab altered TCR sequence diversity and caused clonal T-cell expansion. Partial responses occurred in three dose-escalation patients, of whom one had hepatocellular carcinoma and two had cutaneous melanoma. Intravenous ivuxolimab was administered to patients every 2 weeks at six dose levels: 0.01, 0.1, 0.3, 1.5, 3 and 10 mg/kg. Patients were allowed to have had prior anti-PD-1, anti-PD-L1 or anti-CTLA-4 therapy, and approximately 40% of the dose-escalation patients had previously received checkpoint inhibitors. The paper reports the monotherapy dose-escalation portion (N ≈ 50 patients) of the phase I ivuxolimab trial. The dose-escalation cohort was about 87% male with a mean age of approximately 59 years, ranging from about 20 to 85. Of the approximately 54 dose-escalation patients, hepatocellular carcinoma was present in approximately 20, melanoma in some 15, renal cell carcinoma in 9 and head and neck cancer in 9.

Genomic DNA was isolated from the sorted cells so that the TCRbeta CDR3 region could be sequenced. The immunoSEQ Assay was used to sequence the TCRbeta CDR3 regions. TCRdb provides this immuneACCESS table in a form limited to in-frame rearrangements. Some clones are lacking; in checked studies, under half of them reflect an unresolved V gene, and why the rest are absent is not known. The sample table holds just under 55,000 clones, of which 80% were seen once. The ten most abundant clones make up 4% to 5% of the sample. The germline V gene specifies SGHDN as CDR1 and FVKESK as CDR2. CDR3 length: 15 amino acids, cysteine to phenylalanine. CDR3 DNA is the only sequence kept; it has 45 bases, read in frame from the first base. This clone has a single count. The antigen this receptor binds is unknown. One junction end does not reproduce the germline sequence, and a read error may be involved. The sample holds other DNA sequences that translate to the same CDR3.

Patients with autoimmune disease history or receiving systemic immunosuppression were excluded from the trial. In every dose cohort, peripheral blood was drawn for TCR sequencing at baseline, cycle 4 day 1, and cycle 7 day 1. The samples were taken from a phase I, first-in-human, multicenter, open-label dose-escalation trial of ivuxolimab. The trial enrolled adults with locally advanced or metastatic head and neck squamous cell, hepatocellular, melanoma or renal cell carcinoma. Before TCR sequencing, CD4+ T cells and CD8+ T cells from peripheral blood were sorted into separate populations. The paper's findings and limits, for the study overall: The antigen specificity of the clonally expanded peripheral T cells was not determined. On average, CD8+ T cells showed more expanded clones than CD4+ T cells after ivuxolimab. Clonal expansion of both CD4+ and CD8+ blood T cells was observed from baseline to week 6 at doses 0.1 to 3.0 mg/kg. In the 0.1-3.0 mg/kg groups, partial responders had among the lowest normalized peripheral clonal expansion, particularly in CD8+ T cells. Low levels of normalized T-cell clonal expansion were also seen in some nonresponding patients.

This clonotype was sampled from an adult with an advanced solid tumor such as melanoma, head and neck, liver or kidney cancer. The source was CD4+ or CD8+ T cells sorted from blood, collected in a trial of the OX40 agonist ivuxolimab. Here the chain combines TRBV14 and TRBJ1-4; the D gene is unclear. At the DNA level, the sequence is TGTGCTAGCAGCCAAGATACGGGATGGGATGAAAAACTGTTTTTT. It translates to CASSQDTGWDEKLFF.